These 26 T cell receptor beta chains were all obtained from the same sample, sequenced in a study of neoadjuvant anti-PD-1 for oral cavity cancer. Profiled with immunoSEQ multiplex PCR; TCRdb holds only in-frame clones, not every one. The table records 7,000 to 9,000 clones, 54% of them present only once. The material sequenced was tumor tissue, taken before nivolumab (anti-PD-1) treatment. The receptors derive from a person between 35 and 79 years old with oral cavity squamous cell carcinoma.

The rearrangement links TRBV5-1 to TRBJ2-2; D uncertain. This CDR3 has 14 residues. Germline CDR1 and CDR2: SGHRS and YFSETQ. V gave up 5 bases and J gave up 4 bases, with 12 bases separating them. In DNA form, the CDR3 reads TGCGCCAGCAGGGTAGAGCCATCCACCGGGGAGCTGTTTTTT. Translating gives CASRVEPSTGELFF.

The chain employs TRBV29-1 and TRBJ2-7, with D perhaps matching TRBD2 (6 bases). This CDR3 contains 11 residues. Trimming shortened V by 7 bases and J by 4 bases, and 11 bases separated the two germline ends. The germline gives CDR1 SQVTM, CDR2 ANQGSEA. This CDR3 is CSAGSGYEQYF. In nucleotides, the CDR3 is TGCAGCGCCGGGAGTGGGTACGAGCAGTACTTC.

The chain employs TRBV9 and TRBJ2-1; TRBD2 matches 12 bases. The germline gives CDR1 SGDLS, CDR2 YYNGEE. With 4 bases clipped from V and 7 bases from J, the junction kept 6 bases outside the gene matches. This CDR3 spans 15 amino acids. DNA for the CDR3: TGTGCCAGCAGCCCTAGCGGGAGGGCCGGGAATGAGCAGTTCTTC. Translated: CASSPSGRAGNEQFF. Variable domain in full (rest from reference TRBV9 and TRBJ2-1): DSGVTQTPKHLITATGQRVTLRCSPRSGDLSVYWYQQSLDQGLQFLIQYYNGEERAKGNILERFSAQQFPDLHSELNLSSLELGDSALYFCASSPSGRAGNEQFFGPGTRLTVL.

This clone rates as medium-sized (0.01 to 0.1%). V usage is TRBV19 and J usage is TRBJ1-2, with D maybe TRBD1 (5 bases). Germline lookup yields CDR1 LNHDA and CDR2 SQIVND (reference sequence). V was cut by 7 bases and J by 4 bases, with 13 bases left in between. This CDR3 comprises 13 residues. CDR3 bases: TGTGCCAGTAAACCCCCGGGGGGCTATGGCTACACCTTC. The encoded protein is CASKPPGGYGYTF.

This clone was seen a handful of times. The chain is built from TRBV7-2 and TRBJ2-7; D remains unclear. The germline V gene has CDR1 SGHTA and CDR2 FQGNSA. CDR3 length: 12 amino acids. V lost 3 bases and J lost 2, with 5 bases in between. The DNA for the CDR3 is TGTGCCAGCAGCTTCGGTACCTACGAGCAGTACTTC. It codes for CASSFGTYEQYF.

The rearrangement uses TRBV7-2 and TRBJ1-2; 7 bases map to TRBD1. The CDR3 has 18 residues. Germline CDR1 and CDR2: SGHTA and FQGNSA. Trimming at V came to 1 base and at J to 3 bases, leaving 14 bases not matched to a gene. This CDR3 reads CASSLVAQGIFDDYGYTF. The DNA of the CDR3 is TGTGCCAGCAGCTTAGTTGCACAGGGGATTTTTGACGACTATGGCTACACCTTC.

As for this clone: The CDR3 does not close with the conserved phenylalanine or tryptophan, likely indicating a read error. It is unclear where the CDR3 begins or ends on the DNA, so no DNA is shown, and the CDR3 is as TCRdb lists it. CDR3 region: CSAPPGPSLI. The chain recombines TRBV20-1 with TRBJ1-6. The CDR3 spans 10 residues, counting both ends. CDR1 and CDR2 from the germline V gene are DFQATT and SNEGSKA (reference sequence).

The chain joins TRBV11-2 to TRBJ2-3; D unresolved. This CDR3 is 14 amino acids long. The germline V and J ends were trimmed by 0 bases and 2 bases, with 6 bases remaining between them. In germline, CDR1 is SGHAT, CDR2 FQNNGV. This chain's CDR3 is CASSLDPFTDTQYF. In nucleotides, the CDR3 is TGTGCCAGCAGCTTAGATCCGTTCACAGATACGCAGTATTTT.

This clone was recorded a few times. The rearrangement uses TRBV5-1 and TRBJ2-3, with D perhaps TRBD1 or TRBD2 (5 bases each). CDR1 and CDR2 from the germline V gene are SGHRS and YFSETQ. CDR3 length equals 16 residues. V lost 7 bases to trimming and J lost 1 base, with 19 bases between them. CDR3 in amino acids: CASSRDLTSGTDTQYF. The CDR3 DNA reads as TGCGCCAGCTCAAGGGACCTCACATCGGGCACAGATACGCAGTATTTT.

The chain employs TRBV4-1 and TRBJ1-1, with a tentative D call TRBD1 (5 bases). CDR1 and CDR2 from the germline V gene are MGHRA and YSYEKL. Trimming took 4 bases from V and 8 from J, leaving 17 bases between them. This CDR3 contains 14 residues. Here the CDR3 reads CASSLEAGTAEAFF. CDR3 coding DNA: TGCGCCAGCAGCCTGGAGGCCGGGACGGCGGAAGCTTTCTTT.

This clone is labeled as large. This chain connects TRBV4-1 to TRBJ2-2; 12 nucleotides align to TRBD1. This CDR3 spans 17 amino acids. CDR1 MGHRA and CDR2 YSYEKL come from the germline V gene. V trimming: 2 bases; J trimming: 5 bases; junction bases outside the gene matches: 6. CDR3 coding DNA: TGCGCCAGCAGCCAAAAACAGGGACAGGGGGCGACCGGGGAGCTGTTTTTT. Protein sequence: CASSQKQGQGATGELFF.

This clone is medium-sized in the sample. The chain couples TRBV9 to TRBJ2-1; TRBD2 aligns across 8 bases. V shed 4 bases and J 8 bases; nucleotides not matched to a gene: 8. Per the germline V gene, CDR1 is SGDLS and CDR2 is YYNGEE. The CDR3 is 14 amino acids. CDR3 nucleotide sequence: TGTGCCAGCAGCATTAGCGGGAAGTTGGATGAGCAGTTCTTC. This translates into CASSISGKLDEQFF.

The chain couples TRBV6-6 to TRBJ2-2; 8 bases are shared with TRBD1. The ends lost 6 bases at V and 4 bases at J; junction bases unmatched: 7. Germline values: CDR1 MNHNY, CDR2 SVGAGI (reference sequence). The CDR3 totals 15 residues. The CDR3 here is CASRSGGSGTGELFF. CDR3 nucleotides: TGTGCCAGCAGATCAGGGGGCTCGGGCACCGGGGAGCTGTTTTTT.

The gene calls are TRBV5-6 and TRBJ2-7; 8 bases fit TRBD1. Germline V lookup: CDR1 SGHDT, CDR2 YYEEEE. Losses at the gene ends were 1 base for V and 7 bases for J; bases not matched to a gene: 7. This CDR3 has 14 residues. DNA of the CDR3: TGTGCCAGCAGCTTGAACAGGGGGGTAGGGGAGCAGTACTTC. This sequence encodes CASSLNRGVGEQYF.

This clone appeared a few times. The chain has TRBV4-1 and TRBJ2-1; D ambiguous. V was trimmed by 4 bases and J by 5 bases, leaving 12 bases between them. The CDR3 has 14 residues. In germline, CDR1 is MGHRA, CDR2 YSYEKL. As DNA, the CDR3 is TGCGCCAGCAGCCGAGAGTGGCCCCACAATGAGCAGTTCTTC. Translation: CASSREWPHNEQFF.

This clone was detected a few times. The genes are TRBV7-9 and TRBJ1-5, with D maybe TRBD1 (6 bases). The CDR3 is 18 residues long. Trimming shortened V by 5 bases and J by 2 bases, and 22 bases separated the two germline ends. From germline, CDR1 is SEHNR and CDR2 FQNEAQ (reference sequence). The CDR3, as DNA: TGTGCCAGCAGCCCCAACGTTGGGGGGCGCGGTGGCAATCAGCCCCAGCATTTT. Translating it yields CASSPNVGGRGGNQPQHF. The full variable domain, in which reference TRBV7-9 and TRBJ1-5 provide the parts outside the CDR3, is DTGVSQNPRHKITKRGQNVTFRCDPISEHNRLYWYRQTLGQGPEFLTYFQNEAQLEKSRLLSDRFSAERPKGSFSTLEIQRTEQGDSAMYLCASSPNVGGRGGNQPQHFGDGTRLSIL.

This clone has only a few counts. CDR3 region: CASSYYQGASTGELFF. For the CDR3, the DNA is TGTGCCAGCAGCTATTATCAGGGGGCGAGCACCGGGGAGCTGTTTTTT. The rearrangement links TRBV9 to TRBJ2-2, with 8 bases that match TRBD1. The CDR3 totals 16 residues. Per germline, CDR1 SGDLS and CDR2 YYNGEE. V shed 4 bases, J shed 4 bases, and the junction held 9 bases outside the gene matches.

This clone showed up just a few times. As DNA, the CDR3 is TGTGCCTGGAGTGCCATGGGACAGAGAAACTATGGCTACACCTTC. This codes for CAWSAMGQRNYGYTF. The V gene is TRBV30, the J gene TRBJ1-2, with 7 bases aligning to TRBD1. The V segment lost 1 base and the J segment 2 bases; nucleotides outside the gene matches: 7. This CDR3 spans 15 amino acids. Per the germline V gene, CDR1 is GTSNPN and CDR2 is SVGIG (reference sequence).

This clone is categorized as large. This chain uses TRBV27 with TRBJ1-2; TRBD1 might be the D (5 bases). Germline assignment: CDR1 MNHEY and CDR2 SMNVEV (reference sequence). CDR3 length: 16 residues. The ends were cut back, 6 bases at V and 1 base at J, with 18 bases in the middle. The CDR3 loop is CASRPPGLAFNYGYTF. The CDR3 nucleotides are TGTGCCAGCAGGCCTCCGGGACTCGCTTTTAACTATGGCTACACCTTC.

This clone was seen more than once but under ten times. The rearrangement uses TRBV9 and TRBJ2-5, with 7 bases aligning to TRBD1. Trimming cost V 4 bases and J 2 bases; bases outside gene matches: 8. This CDR3 has 15 residues. Germline values: CDR1 SGDLS, CDR2 YYNGEE. The chain's CDR3 is CASSYRQGWQETQYF. The CDR3 bases are TGTGCCAGCAGCTATAGACAGGGATGGCAAGAGACCCAGTACTTC.

This clone counts as large. This chain links TRBV2 with TRBJ2-6; the D gene is possibly TRBD1 (6 bases). Trimming took 6 bases from V and 0 from J, leaving 15 bases between them. The germline V gene has CDR1 SNHLY and CDR2 FYNNEI. The CDR3 extends over 17 amino acids. The CDR3 sequence is CASRWDIYSSGANVLTF. CDR3 coding DNA: TGTGCCAGCAGGTGGGACATCTATAGCTCTGGGGCCAACGTCCTGACTTTC. The full variable domain, completed using reference TRBV2 and TRBJ2-6, is EPEVTQTPSHQVTQMGQEVILRCVPISNHLYFYWYRQILGQKVEFLVSFYNNEISEKSEIFDDQFSVERPDGSNFTLKIRSTKLEDSAMYFCASRWDIYSSGANVLTFGAGSRLTVL.

A few counts support this clone. The V gene is TRBV27, the J gene TRBJ2-7; 7 nucleotides match TRBD2. V dropped 1 base and J dropped 5; count of bases not matched to a gene: 8. The CDR3 extends over 15 amino acids. The germline V gene has CDR1 MNHEY and CDR2 SMNVEV (reference sequence). This chain's CDR3 is CASSLFGREWNEQYF. DNA of the CDR3: TGTGCCAGCAGTTTATTCGGGCGGGAGTGGAACGAGCAGTACTTC.

V usage is TRBV15 and J usage is TRBJ2-3, with 7 nucleotides matching TRBD1. The V gene end was trimmed by 0 bases and the J gene end by 2 bases; junction bases not matched to a gene: 5. This CDR3 is 16 amino acids long. Germline loops: CDR1 LNHNV, CDR2 YYDKDF (reference sequence). The CDR3 sequence is CATSREGGPLTDTQYF. CDR3 nucleotide sequence: TGTGCCACCAGCAGAGAAGGGGGCCCTCTCACAGATACGCAGTATTTT.

The V call is TRBV28, the J call TRBJ1-1; a possible D gene is TRBD1 (5 bases). V lost 11 bases and J lost 1, with 17 bases in between. The CDR3 covers 14 residues. Germline assignment: CDR1 MDHEN and CDR2 SYDVKM. The CDR3, as DNA: TGTGCCGGATCGACCACCGGACAGAACACTGAAGCTTTCTTT. Protein: CAGSTTGQNTEAFF.

The chain joins TRBV27 to TRBJ1-6, with D uncertain. Germline-derived CDR1 and CDR2 are MNHEY and SMNVEV (reference sequence). The CDR3 has 13 residues. With 0 bases removed from V and 5 bases from J, the gap between germline ends came to 2 bases. The CDR3 loop is CASSLSNNSPLHF. The CDR3 DNA reads TGTGCCAGCAGTTTATCGAATAATTCACCCCTCCACTTT.

V usage is TRBV7-8 and J usage is TRBJ2-3; 11 bases fit TRBD2. The V gene's germline CDR1 is SGHVS and CDR2 FQNEAQ. The CDR3 consists of 16 residues. V was clipped by 2 bases and J by 2 bases; unmatched bases: 3. CDR3 in DNA: TGTGCCAGCAGCTTATGGACTAGCGGGTCCACAGATACGCAGTATTTT. Its protein is CASSLWTSGSTDTQYF.